This T cell receptor beta chain comes out of a study of T cells in Graves' hyperthyroidism and ophthalmopathy. RNA transcripts were the template for amplifying TCR beta CDR3 regions. When the TCR CDR3 underwent first-round RT-PCR, the HTBI primer set was used. TCRdb re-derived calls from the multiplex PCR reads in MiXCR, one entry per CDR3 protein. The sample yields 300,000 to 500,000 distinct CDR3 sequences, approximately 15% seen once. Stability of Graves' hyperthyroidism was defined as absent ophthalmopathy progression within 18 months. Uncontrolled infection, other autoimmune disease, pregnancy or lactation disqualified patients from enrolment. This clonotype has more than one count but fewer than ten. Antigen specificity is unknown. General observations from the study: Ophthalmopathy was model-predicted a median about six months pre-onset.

V dropped 0 bases and J dropped 0 bases, with 9 bases sitting between them. Germline V lookup: CDR1 MGHRA, CDR2 YSYEKL. The CDR3 extends over 16 amino acids. The chain joins TRBV4-1 to TRBJ1-5; D remains unclear. The TCR originated in a woman under 40 with Graves' hyperthyroidism. The specimen was blood. This CDR3 is CASSQEPGHSNQPQHF. CDR3 DNA sequence: TGCGCCAGCAGCCAAGAGCCCGGCCATAGCAATCAGCCCCAGCATTTT.